This T cell receptor (beta chain) was identified in a study of blood T cells in healthy people across ages. Germline V gene sequence: CDR1 SGHRS, CDR2 YFSETQ. CDR3 size: 14 residues. Deletions cut 5 bases from V and 5 bases from J, with 13 bases between. Using a J-beta primer mix together with a sample-barcoded 5' primer, a second PCR was run for roughly 6 to 12 cycles. TCRdb re-called the 5' RACE reads through MiXCR, storing one row per CDR3 protein. The table includes some 640,000 distinct CDR3 sequences, roughly 30% detected once. The sample holds a few counts of this clonotype. Sequencing was performed on blood. This receptor was identified in a woman older than 75 in good health. The chain uses TRBV5-1 and TRBJ1-4; D gene ambiguous. CDR3: CASRPGGLNEKLFF. CDR3 coding DNA: TGCGCCAGCAGACCGGGAGGGTTAAATGAAAAACTGTTTTTT.